A selection of T cell receptor beta chains follows, all from one sample in a study of technical replicates of blood from several donors. Sequenced by immunoSEQ multiplex PCR; TCRdb stores in-frame clones only, minus some. In the table there are under 85,000 clones, about 96% of which are singletons. Material: T cells isolated from PBMCs. Receptors were obtained from a human donor in good health. Each CDR3 is given with its conserved first and last residue. The D gene is left open where the match is weak. Expanded clones are given a class, and other clones once, few, many or no size at all.

TRBV18,-,TRBD1,TRBJ2-2,TGTGCCAGCTCAGCTACAGGGGTCGGGGAGCTGTTTTTT,CASSATGVGELFF
TRBV6-1,-,-,TRBJ1-1,TGTGCCAGCAGTGAACTTGGAGAAAACACTGAAGCTTTCTTT,CASSELGENTEAFF
TRBV6-6,-,-,TRBJ1-2,TGTGCCAGCAGTTACTTCCAGGTGGATTCTGGCTACACCTTC,CASSYFQVDSGYTF
TRBV11-2,-,TRBD2,TRBJ2-7,TGTGCCAGCAGCTTCTCGCGGGGGGCCTACGAGCAGTACTTC,CASSFSRGAYEQYF
TRBV7-9,-,TRBD2,TRBJ2-2,TGTGCCAGCAGCTTCCGGACTAGCGGGACTAGCGGGGAGCTGTTTTTT,CASSFRTSGTSGELFF
TRBV6-5,-,-,TRBJ2-5,TGTGCCAGCAGTTACAGAATAGGGGCAGCCGGGGAGACCCAGTACTTC,CASSYRIGAAGETQYF
TRBV10-3,-,-,TRBJ1-2,TGTGCCATCAGTGACCCGGACACAGGGCTCTACTATGGCTACACCTTC,CAISDPDTGLYYGYTF
TRBV28,once,-,TRBJ2-2,TGTGCCAGCATTAAGAACACCGGGGAGCTGTTTTTT,CASIKNTGELFF
TRBV29-1,-,-,TRBJ1-4,TGCAGCGTTTTTCGGGGGGATAGTGAAAAACTGTTTTTT,CSVFRGDSEKLFF
TRBV5-1,-,TRBD2,TRBJ2-1,TGCGCCAGCAGCTCGGCTAGCGGGTCCTACAATGAGCAGTTCTTC,CASSSASGSYNEQFF
TRBV5-1,once,-,TRBJ2-5,TGCGCCAGCAGCGAGGGACACGGTGGGGAGACCCAGTACTTC,CASSEGHGGETQYF
TRBV25-1,-,TRBD1,TRBJ1-2,TGTGCCAGCAGTGGGCTACCGGGACAGGGGGAGAAAAACTATGGCTACACCTTC,CASSGLPGQGEKNYGYTF
TRBV30,-,TRBD2,TRBJ2-3,TGTGCCTGGAGTGGTGAAGCGGGAGCAGATACGCAGTATTTT,CAWSGEAGADTQYF
TRBV6-4,-,-,TRBJ1-5,TGTGCCAGCGAGAGCGACCTCCATTTT,CASESDLHF
TRBV4-1,-,-,TRBJ2-1,TGCGCCAGCAGCCAAGACACGGGAACCTACAATGAGCAGTTCTTC,CASSQDTGTYNEQFF
TRBV28,-,TRBD1,TRBJ2-7,TGTGCCAGCAGCTTACCTAGGGACAGGTCCTACGAGCAGTACTTC,CASSLPRDRSYEQYF
TRBV4-3,once,-,TRBJ2-7,TGCGCCAGCAGCCAAGATCCCACCGCTGCGAGGGAGCAGTACTTC,CASSQDPTAAREQYF
TRBV4-2,once,-,TRBJ2-7,TGTGCCAGCAGCCAAGATTTGATGAGCAGGGGTACTTTTTATCTCTACGAGCAGTACTTC,CASSQDLMSRGTFYLYEQYF
TRBV27,-,TRBD1,TRBJ1-2,TGTGCCAGCAGTGAAGGACAGGGAAGCTATGGCTACACCTTC,CASSEGQGSYGYTF
TRBV27,-,-,TRBJ1-5,TGTGCCAGCAGTTTCTCAATACAGAGCAATCAGCCCCAGCATTTT,CASSFSIQSNQPQHF
TRBV6-1,-,TRBD2,TRBJ2-3,TGTGCCAGCAGTGAATATATTCATCGGGCGGGGGACACAGATACGCAGTATTTT,CASSEYIHRAGDTDTQYF
TRBV5-4,-,-,TRBJ2-7,TGTGCCAGCAGCCACTGGGACTTCCCCTACGAGCAGTACTTC,CASSHWDFPYEQYF
TRBV19,-,-,TRBJ2-7,TGTGCCAGTAGTCTTAGGACACTCTACGAGCAGTACTTC,CASSLRTLYEQYF
TRBV11-3,-,-,TRBJ2-7,TGTGCCAGCAGCTTAATCTCCCTCTCCTACGAGCAGTACTTC,CASSLISLSYEQYF
TRBV6-5,-,TRBD1,TRBJ1-5,TGTGCCAGCAGAGAAGGGACAGGCAATCAGCCCCAGCATTTT,CASREGTGNQPQHF
TRBV11-3,-,-,TRBJ2-2,TGTGCCAGCAGCTTGGGGCCGCTAAACACCGGGGAGCTGTTTTTT,CASSLGPLNTGELFF
TRBV27,few,TRBD1,TRBJ2-1,TGTGCCAGCAGTGCGGAGACAGGGTGGGGCGGCGATGAGCAGTTCTTC,CASSAETGWGGDEQFF
TRBV7-3,-,-,TRBJ2-2,TGTGCCAGCAGCTCAATTCCGAGTAGGACAGCAAACGCGAACACCGGGGAGCTGTTTTTT,CASSSIPSRTANANTGELFF
TRBV28,-,TRBD1,TRBJ1-2,TGTGCCAGCAGTACCCTTTATGGACAGGGCTGGGGTGGCTACACCTTC,CASSTLYGQGWGGYTF
TRBV6-5,few,-,TRBJ1-1,TGTGCCAGCAGAGGGAGAACTGAAGCTTTCTTT,CASRGRTEAFF
TRBV2,-,TRBD1,TRBJ2-5,TGTGCCAGGAAGACAGGGTCGGAGACCCAGTACTTC,CARKTGSETQYF
TRBV4-1,-,-,TRBJ2-1,TGCGCCAGCAGCCAAGTTTACGGGAGAAGGGTCAATGAGCAGTTCTTC,CASSQVYGRRVNEQFF
TRBV6-6,-,-,TRBJ2-7,TGTGCCAGCAGTCCCTCGGTTGACGAGCAGTACTTC,CASSPSVDEQYF
TRBV30,once,TRBD1,TRBJ1-2,TGTGCCTGGTCGACAGGGGGTACCTATGGCTACACCTTC,CAWSTGGTYGYTF
TRBV6-1,-,TRBD2,TRBJ2-1,TGTGCCAGCAGGGTAGTAGCGGGAGGTACAGATGAGCAGTTCTTC,CASRVVAGGTDEQFF
TRBV9,-,TRBD2,TRBJ2-1,TGTGCCAGCAGCGTAGACGGAGCGGGAGGGCCTGGGGGCAATGAGCAGTTCTTC,CASSVDGAGGPGGNEQFF
TRBV6-1,-,-,TRBJ2-2,TGTGCCACCGGATTCTTGGGGGGATGGGCCGGGGAGCTGTTTTTT,CATGFLGGWAGELFF
TRBV25-1,-,-,TRBJ2-1,TGTGCCAGCAGTGGTCACTTTAGGTTCTTC,CASSGHFRFF
TRBV4-3,-,-,TRBJ2-7,TGCGCCAGCAGCCAAGATATGAGACAGAGCTCCTACGAGCAGTACTTC,CASSQDMRQSSYEQYF
TRBV10-2,-,TRBD1,TRBJ1-2,TGCGCCAGCAGTGAACTGCAGGGGGCGCAGGGCTATGGCTACACCTTC,CASSELQGAQGYGYTF
TRBV6-5,-,-,TRBJ1-1,TGTGCCAGCAGTAGGGGCAGTTTGAACACTGAAGCTTTCTTT,CASSRGSLNTEAFF
TRBV11-2,-,TRBD2,TRBJ2-1,TGTGCCAGCAGCCTACTAGCGGGAGGGCCGGATGAGCAGTTCTTC,CASSLLAGGPDEQFF
TRBV2,-,-,TRBJ2-1,TGTGCCAGCAGTGAACAGGGGCGAAATGGTAATGAGCAGTTCTTC,CASSEQGRNGNEQFF
TRBV28,-,-,TRBJ2-7,TGTGCCAGCAGTTTTTACTCCGGCTACGAGCAGTACTTC,CASSFYSGYEQYF
TRBV4-2,-,TRBD1,TRBJ1-2,TGTGCCAGCAGCCAAGAAAACCAGGGGGATGGCTACACCTTC,CASSQENQGDGYTF
TRBV7-2,-,-,TRBJ2-7,TGTGCCAGCAGCCGCAGTTACTACGAGCAGTACTTC,CASSRSYYEQYF
TRBV20-1,-,-,TRBJ2-7,TGCAGTGCTACCCTCTCCTACGAGCAGTACTTC,CSATLSYEQYF
TRBV5-1,-,-,TRBJ2-1,TGCGCCAGCAGCTTGGACGCGACAGTAGGCTCCTACAATGAGCAGTTCTTC,CASSLDATVGSYNEQFF
TRBV27,-,-,TRBJ1-1,TGTGCCAGCAGTTTAGTGGGAGACACTGAAGCTTTCTTT,CASSLVGDTEAFF
TRBV2,-,-,TRBJ2-1,TGTGCCTGCCCGGGAGTCGCCTACAATGAGCAGTTCTTC,CACPGVAYNEQFF
TRBV5-6,once,TRBD1,TRBJ2-7,TGTGCCAGCAGCGAGAGGATAGGGGGCCGCCTCTCCTACGAGCAGTACTTC,CASSERIGGRLSYEQYF
TRBV10-3,-,-,TRBJ2-7,TGTGCCATCAGTGGACAGAACGACTACGAGCAGTACTTC,CAISGQNDYEQYF
TRBV30,-,TRBD2,TRBJ2-2,TGTGCCTGGAGCGCCACTAGCGGGAGAATTTCCGGGGAGCTGTTTTTT,CAWSATSGRISGELFF
TRBV6-5,-,-,TRBJ2-7,TGTGCCAGCAGTAAGCCGGGAGTAGACGAGCAGTACTTC,CASSKPGVDEQYF
TRBV5-1,once,-,TRBJ2-4,TGCGCCAGCAGCCCGACAGAGGAATTGAAAAACATTCAGTACTTC,CASSPTEELKNIQYF
TRBV2,-,-,TRBJ2-7,TGTGCCAGCAGTGACTCAGGATACGAGCAGTACTTC,CASSDSGYEQYF
TRBV11-2,-,-,TRBJ1-2,TGTGCCAGCAGCTCTCGACTGCCCTATGGCTACACCTTC,CASSSRLPYGYTF